The rows below give T cell receptor beta chains drawn from one sample of a study of CD4 T cells in relation to SARS-CoV-2 and coronaviruses. Sequencing was performed with immunoSEQ multiplex PCR; in TCRdb, only in-frame clones are kept and a portion is missing. This table holds 20,000 to 25,000 clones, roughly 62% found once. These receptors have no identified antigens. Sequenced input: CD4+ T cells from PBMCs, cultured in vitro. The receptors stem from a human donor in good health. Each CDR3 is given with its conserved first and last residue. Each record gives: J gene, V gene, clone size, D gene, CDR3 DNA, CDR3 protein. The D gene is left open where the match is weak. Not every row has a clone size; where given, it reads once, few, many or a size class.

TRBJ2-7	TRBV4-1	.	TRBD1	TGCGCCAGCAGCCACATCGGACAGGGACTCGAGCAGTACTTC	CASSHIGQGLEQYF
TRBJ1-3	TRBV6-5	few	.	TGTGCCAGCAGTTACTCGAGCGGGGTCAACACCATATATTTT	CASSYSSGVNTIYF
TRBJ2-1	TRBV7-8	.	.	TGTGCCAGCAGCCCCGGGGCGGGGCACTACAATGAGCAGTTCTTC	CASSPGAGHYNEQFF
TRBJ1-5	TRBV18	once	.	TGTGCCAGCTCACCTGGAGGATATAGCAATCAGCCCCAGCATTTT	CASSPGGYSNQPQHF
TRBJ1-1	TRBV3-1/TRBV3-2	.	.	TGTGCCAGCAGCCAAGCTCAGGGTGAAGCTTTCTTT	CASSQAQGEAFF
TRBJ2-7	TRBV10-3	.	.	TGTGCCATTACTCCGGGACTCGTGTACGAGCAGTACTTC	CAITPGLVYEQYF
TRBJ2-7	TRBV6-2/TRBV6-3	.	TRBD1	TGTGCCAGCAGTTACTCGGGCAGGGGGCTAAAGCAGTACTTC	CASSYSGRGLKQYF
TRBJ1-2	TRBV19	.	TRBD1	TGTGCCAGTAACGCCCAGACAGGGGGGGCAGCTGGCTACACCTTC	CASNAQTGGAAGYTF
TRBJ1-1	TRBV9	.	TRBD1	TGTGCCAGCAGCAAACAACAGGGGGCGAACACTGAAGCTTTCTTT	CASSKQQGANTEAFF
TRBJ2-1	TRBV5-1	.	.	TGCGCCAGCAGCTTGGGTCTGGGGGGCGTACACAATGAGCAGTTCTTC	CASSLGLGGVHNEQFF
TRBJ1-3	TRBV18	few	.	TGTGCCAGCTCACCTGGGGGATCTAACACCATATATTTT	CASSPGGSNTIYF
TRBJ2-7	TRBV28	few	TRBD1	TGTGCCAGCAGAACCGGACAGGGACGGACAACCTACGAGCAGTACTTC	CASRTGQGRTTYEQYF
TRBJ2-7	TRBV4-3	once	TRBD1	TGCGCCAGCAGCCAAGCCGGAGCCGGGACAGGGGTCTACGAGCAGTACTTC	CASSQAGAGTGVYEQYF
TRBJ2-3	TRBV10-1	few	TRBD2	TGCGCCAGCAGAGCGGGGGGTACAGATACGCAGTATTTT	CASRAGGTDTQYF
TRBJ2-7	TRBV3-1/TRBV3-2	.	TRBD1	TGTGCCAGCAGCCCCTTTCCCGGGACAGCCTACGAGCAGTACTTC	CASSPFPGTAYEQYF
TRBJ1-3	TRBV6-6	.	.	TGTGCCAGCAGTTTCTGGACAGCGAGCTCTGGAAACACCATATATTTT	CASSFWTASSGNTIYF
TRBJ2-5	TRBV12-5	once	.	TGTGCTAGTGGTTTGACCCGAAAAGGGGGGGAGACCCAGTACTTC	CASGLTRKGGETQYF
TRBJ2-1	TRBV4-2	.	TRBD2	TGTGCCAGCAGCCAATTTATAGCGGGAGCCTCCTACAATGAGCAGTTCTTC	CASSQFIAGASYNEQFF
TRBJ1-1	TRBV10-3	few	.	TGTGCCATCGCCGAGGGGAGAGCAGGAAACACTGAAGCTTTCTTT	CAIAEGRAGNTEAFF
TRBJ1-3	TRBV5-1	once	.	TGCGCCAGCAGGCCGGAGGTCGGGGGAGGAAACACCATATATTTT	CASRPEVGGGNTIYF
TRBJ1-2	TRBV19	.	.	TGTGCCAGTAGTATGGGGCGAACCCTTGGCTACACCTTC	CASSMGRTLGYTF
TRBJ1-3	TRBV4-3	.	.	TGCGCCAGCAGTCCTAACCGACTGAACACCATATATTTT	CASSPNRLNTIYF
TRBJ2-3	TRBV19	.	TRBD1	TGTGCCAGTGGACAGGCCACAGATACGCAGTATTTT	CASGQATDTQYF
TRBJ2-1	TRBV18	.	.	TGTGCCAGCTCACCACCGGGTCCTAGGTCGGGTAATGAGCAGTTCTTC	CASSPPGPRSGNEQFF
TRBJ2-2	TRBV4-2	few	.	TGTGCCAGCAGCCAAGTCTCCCAGATAAACACCGGGGAGCTGTTTTTT	CASSQVSQINTGELFF
TRBJ2-3	TRBV28	.	.	TGTGCCAGCAGTCCATCGGGGGTCGGGGGCCGGGGCACAGATACGCAGTATTTT	CASSPSGVGGRGTDTQYF
TRBJ2-5	TRBV2	few	.	TGTGCCAGCAGTGAAAATCGGGAGACCCAGTACTTC	CASSENRETQYF
TRBJ2-3	TRBV6-5	.	.	TGTGCCAGCACTGGAAATACGCAGTATTTT	CASTGNTQYF
TRBJ2-7	TRBV30	.	.	TGTGCCTGGAGGGCCCGAGGCGTTTCCTACGAGCAGTACTTC	CAWRARGVSYEQYF
TRBJ2-1	TRBV18	.	TRBD2	TGTGCCAGCTCACCACCCCTAGCGGGAGGGCATGGTAATGAGCAGTTCTTC	CASSPPLAGGHGNEQFF
TRBJ2-7	TRBV11-2	.	TRBD2	TGTGCCAGCAGCTTAGGTGGGAGGGCCTACGAGCAGTACTTC	CASSLGGRAYEQYF
TRBJ2-7	TRBV27	.	TRBD1	TGTGCCAGCAGCCAATGGGACAGGACATACTTC	CASSQWDRTYF
TRBJ2-5	TRBV9	.	.	TGTGCCAGCAGCCCCCAGGGCATCCAGGAGACCCAGTACTTC	CASSPQGIQETQYF
TRBJ2-7	TRBV6-2/TRBV6-3	.	TRBD1	TGTGCCAGCAGTTACCTCATAGGGGGCCTCACCTACTTC	CASSYLIGGLTYF
TRBJ1-2	TRBV30	few	.	TGTGCCTGGAGTACACAGGGTGTGGCTAACTATGGCTACACCTTC	CAWSTQGVANYGYTF
TRBJ1-5	TRBV23-1	once	TRBD1	TGCGCCAGCAGCCGCACCGGGGGGCGGGACAGCCATAGCAATCAGCCCCAGCATTTT	CASSRTGGRDSHSNQPQHF
TRBJ2-7	TRBV5-1	.	TRBD2	TGCGCCAGCAGCTTAGATTTATCGCCCCGAGCGGGATCCTACGAGCAGTACTTC	CASSLDLSPRAGSYEQYF
TRBJ2-1	TRBV28	once	.	TGTGCCAGCAGCCCCCCGGACCTCAAGCAGTTCTTC	CASSPPDLKQFF
TRBJ1-4	TRBV18	.	.	TGTGCCAGCTCCAGGGCGCCTAATGAAAAACTGTTTTTT	CASSRAPNEKLFF
TRBJ2-3	TRBV5-1	.	.	TGCGCCAGCAAGGGTACTTTCACAGATACGCAGTATTTT	CASKGTFTDTQYF
TRBJ2-3	TRBV9	.	.	TGTGCCAGCAGCGTAGAGACAGGACACACAGATACGCAGTATTTT	CASSVETGHTDTQYF